A selection of T cell receptor beta chains follows, all from one sample in a study of blood T cell repertoires in COVID-19. The assay was immunoSEQ multiplex PCR, and TCRdb's table has in-frame clones only and misses some. The data contain around 94,000 clones, approximately 80% of them singletons. Sequencing used peripheral blood. All receptors derive from a human donor in a cohort sampled during active COVID-19. The CDR3 runs from the conserved cysteine through the conserved F or W. Each record gives: V gene, D gene, clone size, J gene, CDR3 protein, CDR3 DNA. A D gene is named only where the DNA matches it firmly. Size tells how often a clone was seen (once, few, many) or the class of an expanded clone, and some rows leave it out.

v_call: TRBV14; d_call: .; clone_size: .; j_call: TRBJ1-1; cdr3_aa: CASSQEGARATEAFF; cdr3_nt: TGTGCCAGCAGCCAAGAGGGGGCGCGGGCCACTGAAGCTTTCTTT
v_call: TRBV13; d_call: TRBD2; clone_size: .; j_call: TRBJ2-7; cdr3_aa: CASSFLAGGHEQYF; cdr3_nt: TGTGCCAGCAGCTTCTTAGCGGGAGGACACGAGCAGTACTTC
v_call: TRBV19; d_call: TRBD1; clone_size: .; j_call: TRBJ2-7; cdr3_aa: CASSTGTDYYEQYF; cdr3_nt: TGTGCCAGTAGTACCGGGACAGATTACTACGAGCAGTACTTC
v_call: TRBV3-1/TRBV3-2; d_call: TRBD1; clone_size: .; j_call: TRBJ1-3; cdr3_aa: CASANRGAGNTIYF; cdr3_nt: TGTGCCAGCGCAAACAGGGGGGCCGGGAACACCATATATTTT
v_call: TRBV5-6; d_call: .; clone_size: .; j_call: TRBJ1-5; cdr3_aa: CASSFRDNGNQPQHF; cdr3_nt: TGTGCCAGCAGCTTCCGGGACAACGGCAATCAGCCCCAGCATTTT
v_call: TRBV28; d_call: TRBD1; clone_size: .; j_call: TRBJ2-7; cdr3_aa: CASSSPGTGGGYEQYF; cdr3_nt: TGTGCCAGCAGTTCCCCAGGGACAGGGGGCGGCTACGAGCAGTACTTC
v_call: TRBV19; d_call: .; clone_size: .; j_call: TRBJ1-2; cdr3_aa: CASGGTQVRRGYTF; cdr3_nt: TGTGCCAGTGGGGGCACACAAGTTAGGCGTGGCTACACCTTC
v_call: TRBV6-5; d_call: .; clone_size: few; j_call: TRBJ2-1; cdr3_aa: CASSSRFNEQFF; cdr3_nt: TGTGCCAGCAGTTCGCGGTTCAATGAGCAGTTCTTC
v_call: TRBV29-1; d_call: .; clone_size: .; j_call: TRBJ2-7; cdr3_aa: CSAGSSYEQYF; cdr3_nt: TGCAGCGCAGGGAGCTCCTACGAGCAGTACTTC
v_call: TRBV28; d_call: .; clone_size: .; j_call: TRBJ2-7; cdr3_aa: CASRVGGGRDEQYF; cdr3_nt: TGTGCCAGCAGGGTAGGAGGGGGCAGGGACGAGCAGTACTTC
v_call: TRBV19; d_call: .; clone_size: .; j_call: TRBJ1-2; cdr3_aa: CASSIQGNYGYTF; cdr3_nt: TGTGCCAGTAGTATACAGGGGAACTATGGCTACACCTTC
v_call: TRBV5-6; d_call: TRBD1; clone_size: few; j_call: TRBJ2-1; cdr3_aa: CASSLGGGDDNEQFF; cdr3_nt: TGTGCCAGCAGCTTGGGAGGGGGCGACGACAATGAGCAGTTCTTC
v_call: TRBV4-1; d_call: .; clone_size: .; j_call: TRBJ2-5; cdr3_aa: CASSQGLLETQYF; cdr3_nt: TGCGCCAGCAGCCAAGGTCTTTTAGAGACCCAGTACTTC
v_call: TRBV20-1; d_call: TRBD1; clone_size: .; j_call: TRBJ1-6; cdr3_aa: CSASADRGVNSPLHF; cdr3_nt: TGCAGTGCTAGTGCAGACAGGGGGGTGAATTCACCCCTCCACTTT
v_call: TRBV20-1; d_call: .; clone_size: .; j_call: TRBJ2-1; cdr3_aa: CSASGSAQFF; cdr3_nt: TGCAGTGCTAGCGGGAGTGCGCAGTTCTTC
v_call: TRBV3-1/TRBV3-2; d_call: .; clone_size: .; j_call: TRBJ2-7; cdr3_aa: CASSRSGPYEQYF; cdr3_nt: TGTGCCAGCAGCCGGAGCGGCCCCTACGAGCAGTACTTC
v_call: TRBV7-8; d_call: .; clone_size: .; j_call: TRBJ2-7; cdr3_aa: CASSLFGGGGYEQYF; cdr3_nt: TGTGCCAGCAGCTTATTCGGGGGAGGTGGCTACGAGCAGTACTTC
v_call: TRBV20-1; d_call: .; clone_size: .; j_call: TRBJ1-5; cdr3_aa: CSASSHGTPYSNQPQHF; cdr3_nt: TGCAGTGCTAGTTCACATGGGACACCTTATAGCAATCAGCCCCAGCATTTT
v_call: TRBV10-2; d_call: .; clone_size: .; j_call: TRBJ1-4; cdr3_aa: CASSSAQGINEKLFF; cdr3_nt: TGCGCCAGCAGTTCCGCCCAGGGGATTAATGAAAAACTGTTTTTT
v_call: TRBV24-1; d_call: TRBD2; clone_size: .; j_call: TRBJ2-1; cdr3_aa: CATSDPFGAGTSGSGEQFF; cdr3_nt: TGTGCCACCAGTGACCCCTTCGGGGCCGGGACTAGCGGGAGTGGGGAGCAGTTCTTC
v_call: TRBV6-4; d_call: TRBD1; clone_size: .; j_call: TRBJ1-5; cdr3_aa: CASRGQGVDQPQHF; cdr3_nt: TGTGCCAGCAGGGGACAGGGGGTGGATCAGCCCCAGCATTTT
v_call: TRBV5-1; d_call: .; clone_size: .; j_call: TRBJ2-5; cdr3_aa: CASSLGVGKETQYF; cdr3_nt: TGCGCCAGCAGCTTGGGGGTCGGGAAAGAGACCCAGTACTTC
v_call: TRBV30; d_call: .; clone_size: .; j_call: TRBJ1-6; cdr3_aa: CAWSPGAHYNSPLHF; cdr3_nt: TGTGCCTGGAGTCCAGGGGCCCACTATAATTCACCCCTCCACTTT
v_call: TRBV14; d_call: .; clone_size: many; j_call: TRBJ2-7; cdr3_aa: CASSQQAYEQYF; cdr3_nt: TGTGCCAGCAGCCAACAGGCCTACGAGCAGTACTTC
v_call: TRBV18; d_call: .; clone_size: .; j_call: TRBJ1-1; cdr3_aa: CASSLTLLKGGEDTEAFF; cdr3_nt: TGTGCCAGCTCACTGACCCTCTTGAAAGGGGGAGAAGACACTGAAGCTTTCTTT
v_call: TRBV5-5; d_call: .; clone_size: .; j_call: TRBJ1-3; cdr3_aa: CASRQLGSSGNTIYF; cdr3_nt: TGTGCCAGCAGGCAGCTCGGGAGCTCTGGAAACACCATATATTTT
v_call: TRBV19; d_call: .; clone_size: .; j_call: TRBJ1-3; cdr3_aa: CASKFQSGNTIYF; cdr3_nt: TGTGCCAGTAAGTTCCAGTCTGGAAACACCATATATTTT
v_call: TRBV19; d_call: TRBD1; clone_size: few; j_call: TRBJ2-7; cdr3_aa: CASSAYTGQPYEQYF; cdr3_nt: TGTGCCAGTAGTGCATACACGGGACAGCCCTACGAGCAGTACTTC
v_call: TRBV5-6; d_call: .; clone_size: .; j_call: TRBJ2-5; cdr3_aa: CASSWGGRQETQYF; cdr3_nt: TGTGCCAGCAGCTGGGGGGGCAGGCAAGAGACCCAGTACTTC
v_call: TRBV9; d_call: .; clone_size: .; j_call: TRBJ2-3; cdr3_aa: CASSVATGDTQYF; cdr3_nt: TGTGCCAGCAGCGTAGCTACCGGGGATACGCAGTATTTT
v_call: TRBV5-6; d_call: TRBD2; clone_size: few; j_call: TRBJ2-5; cdr3_aa: CASSFASGETQYF; cdr3_nt: TGTGCCAGCAGCTTTGCTAGCGGAGAGACCCAGTACTTC
v_call: TRBV7-9; d_call: TRBD2; clone_size: medium-sized; j_call: TRBJ2-1; cdr3_aa: CASSRGVAGRYNEQFF; cdr3_nt: TGTGCCAGCAGCAGAGGTGTAGCGGGACGTTACAATGAGCAGTTCTTC
v_call: TRBV18; d_call: TRBD1; clone_size: .; j_call: TRBJ2-5; cdr3_aa: CASRGQGALETQYF; cdr3_nt: TGTGCCAGCAGGGGACAGGGGGCCTTGGAGACCCAGTACTTC
v_call: TRBV27; d_call: .; clone_size: few; j_call: TRBJ2-6; cdr3_aa: CASSAGANVLTF; cdr3_nt: TGTGCCAGCAGCGCTGGGGCCAACGTCCTGACTTTC
v_call: TRBV20-1; d_call: .; clone_size: .; j_call: TRBJ2-7; cdr3_aa: CSASSLALDEQYF; cdr3_nt: TGCAGTGCTAGTTCACTAGCTCTAGACGAGCAGTACTTC
v_call: TRBV19; d_call: .; clone_size: .; j_call: TRBJ2-7; cdr3_aa: CASSVRSGEQYF; cdr3_nt: TGTGCCAGTAGTGTTAGGTCGGGAGAGCAGTACTTC
v_call: TRBV12-3/TRBV12-4; d_call: TRBD2; clone_size: .; j_call: TRBJ2-7; cdr3_aa: CASRYTSGPQYF; cdr3_nt: TGTGCCAGCAGGTATACTAGCGGCCCCCAGTACTTC
v_call: TRBV5-1; d_call: TRBD2; clone_size: .; j_call: TRBJ2-7; cdr3_aa: CASSGGGAPSGEQYF; cdr3_nt: TGCGCCAGCAGCGGGGGGGGAGCGCCCAGTGGAGAGCAGTACTTC
v_call: TRBV27; d_call: .; clone_size: .; j_call: TRBJ2-6; cdr3_aa: CASSLGSSGANVLTF; cdr3_nt: TGTGCCAGCAGCCTAGGATCCTCTGGGGCCAACGTCCTGACTTTC
v_call: TRBV10-3; d_call: TRBD2; clone_size: .; j_call: TRBJ2-7; cdr3_aa: CAISDPAGDYEQYF; cdr3_nt: TGTGCCATCAGTGACCCAGCGGGAGACTACGAGCAGTACTTC
v_call: TRBV7-9; d_call: .; clone_size: few; j_call: TRBJ1-4; cdr3_aa: CASSSELPGQYLKLFF; cdr3_nt: TGTGCCAGCAGCTCCGAGCTTCCGGGACAATACCTCAAACTGTTTTTT
v_call: TRBV4-2; d_call: TRBD1; clone_size: .; j_call: TRBJ2-4; cdr3_aa: CASSQIDRDKNIQYF; cdr3_nt: TGTGCCAGCAGCCAAATAGACAGGGACAAAAACATTCAGTACTTC
v_call: TRBV11-3; d_call: .; clone_size: once; j_call: TRBJ1-1; cdr3_aa: CASSLGGDTEAFF; cdr3_nt: TGTGCCAGCAGCTTAGGGGGGGACACTGAAGCTTTCTTT
v_call: TRBV11-1; d_call: TRBD2; clone_size: .; j_call: TRBJ2-7; cdr3_aa: CASAGGPYEQYF; cdr3_nt: TGTGCCAGCGCGGGAGGGCCTTACGAGCAGTACTTC
v_call: TRBV4-1; d_call: .; clone_size: .; j_call: TRBJ2-7; cdr3_aa: CASSSRDRSLKYEQYF; cdr3_nt: TGCGCCAGCAGCTCCCGCGACAGGTCCTTGAAGTACGAGCAGTACTTC